The 15 T cell receptor beta chains below were found in one sample sequenced in a study of T cell repertoires in cytomegalovirus infection. The antigens these receptors bind are not known. One entry per CDR3 protein, called by TCRdb with MiXCR from the reads. Of about 830,000 distinct CDR3 sequences in the sample, approximately 32% were seen once. The starting material was cultured CD8+ T cells from PBMCs, obtained from culture after CMV antigen stimulation. The receptors originated from a human donor in good health (CMV status not recorded). Some clones in this sample may be carry-over from other donors' samples.

The rearrangement links TRBV19 to TRBJ1-1; 7 bases match TRBD1. Losses at the gene ends were 5 bases for V and 7 bases for J; bases not matched to a gene: 10. There are 14 residues in the CDR3. The germline gives CDR1 LNHDA, CDR2 SQIVND (reference sequence). The CDR3 region has the DNA TGTGCCAGTAGTCTGGTAGGACAGGCTATTGAAGCTTTCTTT. Encoded protein: CASSLVGQAIEAFF. The full variable domain, its missing parts supplied by reference TRBV19 and TRBJ1-1, is DGGITQSPKYLFRKEGQNVTLSCEQNLNHDAMYWYRQDPGQGLRLIYYSQIVNDFQKGDIAEGYSVSREKKESFPLTVTSAQKNPTAFYLCASSLVGQAIEAFFGQGTRLTVV.

The chain has TRBV4-1 and TRBJ2-2, with TRBD2 identical over 13 bases. CDR3 length equals 15 residues. Per germline, CDR1 MGHRA and CDR2 YSYEKL. Trimming took 3 bases from V and 7 from J; bases not matched to a gene: 2. CDR3 amino acids: CASSHGLAGVGELFF. DNA for the CDR3: TGCGCCAGCAGCCATGGACTAGCGGGGGTCGGGGAGCTGTTTTTT.

The genes are TRBV15 and TRBJ1-1; D unclear. Germline CDR1 reads LNHNV; CDR2 reads YYDKDF (reference sequence). This CDR3 is 13 amino acids long. V lost 5 bases and J 6 bases, leaving 13 bases between the germline ends. The CDR3 loop is CATSPRVGAEAFF. The CDR3 bases are TGTGCCACCAGCCCTAGAGTTGGGGCTGAAGCTTTCTTT.

This clonotype was picked up one time. The genes are TRBV27 and TRBJ2-3, with 11 bases aligning to TRBD2. The CDR3 loop spans 17 amino acids. J was trimmed by 0 bases and V by 7 bases; bases with no gene match: 9. The germline V gene encodes CDR1 MNHEY and CDR2 SMNVEV (reference sequence). The CDR3 loop is CASTILAGAFSTDTQYF. CDR3 in DNA: TGTGCCAGCACCATACTAGCGGGGGCCTTTAGCACAGATACGCAGTATTTT.

This clonotype was observed a handful of times. This chain links TRBV7-6 with TRBJ1-1; D remains unclear. Germline CDR1 SGHVS, CDR2 FNYEAQ. The length of the CDR3 is 13 residues. V lost 1 base to trimming and J lost 4 bases, with 7 bases between them. The CDR3 sequence is CASSLEAFTEAFF. As DNA, the CDR3 is TGTGCCAGCAGCTTAGAGGCCTTCACTGAAGCTTTCTTT.

For this clonotype: Its ends do not fully match the called genes, so a read error is possible. The chain couples TRBV6-2 or TRBV6-3 to TRBJ2-1; D possibly corresponds to TRBD1 (6 bases). This CDR3 is built from 14 residues. Germline V CDR1 and CDR2: MNHEY, SVGEGT. The chain's CDR3 is CVSSTTGSYNEQFF. CDR3 nucleotide sequence: TGTGTCAGCAGCACGACAGGTTCCTACAATGAGCAGTTCTTC.

This chain connects TRBV7-6 to TRBJ2-1, with no clear D. V was pared by 6 bases and J by 6 bases, with 12 bases between. This CDR3 spans 13 amino acids. The germline gives CDR1 SGHVS, CDR2 FNYEAQ. The CDR3 spells CASSPPDGNEQFF. In DNA, the CDR3 is TGTGCCAGCAGTCCCCCTGATGGCAATGAGCAGTTCTTC. Based on the CDR3 plus reference TRBV7-6 and TRBJ2-1, the full variable domain is GAGVSQSPRYKVTKRGQDVALRCDPISGHVSLYWYRQALGQGPEFLTYFNYEAQQDKSGLPNDRFSAERPEGSISTLTIQRTEQRDSAMYRCASSPPDGNEQFFGPGTRLTVL.

The chain combines TRBV19 with TRBJ2-3; possible D gene TRBD1, 6 bases. Germline V gene lookup returns CDR1 LNHDA and CDR2 SQIVND (reference sequence). The CDR3 length is 18 residues. Trimming removed 4 bases from V and 0 bases from J, with 20 bases in between. DNA for the CDR3: TGTGCCAGTAGTAAAGGTCCCCAGGCAGGGGAGAGCACAGATACGCAGTATTTT. Its translation: CASSKGPQAGESTDTQYF.

Concerning this clonotype itself: This may arise from a read error, as a much more abundant clone is one base away. V usage is TRBV7-2 and J usage is TRBJ1-6; weak D call: TRBD1 (5 bases). The length of the CDR3 is 19 residues. V lost 2 bases, J lost 2 bases, and 19 bases lay in between. The germline gives CDR1 SGHTA, CDR2 FQGNSA. CDR3 in DNA: TGTACCAGCAGCTTAAAGGGGACGCCGCTCGGCGCCTATAATTCACCCCTCCACTTT. Translated, it gives CTSSLKGTPLGAYNSPLHF.

The CDR3 spells CASNVEGNTEAFF. DNA for the CDR3: TGTGCCAGCAACGTGGAGGGAAACACTGAAGCTTTCTTT. V usage is TRBV9 and J usage is TRBJ1-1; D unclear. Per germline, CDR1 SGDLS and CDR2 YYNGEE. The V end lost 6 bases, the J end lost 2 bases, and 11 bases lay between the germline ends. This CDR3 contains 13 residues.

This CDR3 is CASSQDLTMNTEAFF. The CDR3 DNA follows: TGCGCCAGCAGCCAAGACTTAACGATGAACACTGAAGCTTTCTTT. The gene calls are TRBV4-1 and TRBJ1-1; D uncertain. The ends were cut back, 0 bases at V and 0 bases at J, with 8 bases in the middle. In germline, CDR1 is MGHRA, CDR2 YSYEKL. This CDR3 is built from 15 residues.

In its sample, this clonotype was seen a few times. The rearrangement uses TRBV29-1 and TRBJ1-4, with D possibly being TRBD1 (5 bases). Between the trimmed V and J ends, which lost 4 bases and 8 bases, there was a span of 14 bases. The germline gives CDR1 SQVTM, CDR2 ANQGSEA. The CDR3 is made up of 13 amino acids. This CDR3 reads CSVGGRLGEKLFF. In nucleotides, the CDR3 is TGCAGCGTTGGGGGCAGGTTGGGAGAAAAACTGTTTTTT. Full variable domain (missing parts from reference TRBV29-1 and TRBJ1-4): SAVISQKPSRDICQRGTSLTIQCQVDSQVTMMFWYRQQPGQSLTLIATANQGSEATYESGFVIDKFPISRPNLTFSTLTVSNMSPEDSSIYLCSVGGRLGEKLFFGSGTQLSVL.

The CDR3 DNA reads TGTGCCAGCAGTGAAATGCTCGGACAGGGCATCGGGGAGCTGTTTTTT. Amino acid sequence: CASSEMLGQGIGELFF. This chain uses TRBV6-1 with TRBJ2-2; 8 bases line up with TRBD1. J was trimmed by 7 bases and V by 2 bases; bases with no gene match: 9. Per the germline V gene, CDR1 is MNHNS and CDR2 is SASEGT. There are 16 residues in the CDR3.

The chain combines TRBV6-5 with TRBJ1-1; D possibly corresponds to TRBD1 (5 bases). The germline CDR1 and CDR2 sequences are MNHEY and SVGAGI. The CDR3 has 14 amino acids. V was cut by 0 bases and J by 3 bases, with 8 bases left in between. The CDR3: CASSYSKGYTEAFF. CDR3 bases: TGTGCCAGCAGTTACTCGAAGGGGTACACTGAAGCTTTCTTT.

The genes are TRBV7-3 and TRBJ2-7; maybe TRBD1 (6 bases). V shed 10 bases and J shed 0 bases, with 16 bases lying between them. The CDR3 sequence is 14 residues long. From germline, CDR1 is SGHTA and CDR2 FQGTGA. The CDR3, as DNA: TGTGCCACCACTGGGGGCAGGTACTCCTACGAGCAGTACTTC. As protein: CATTGGRYSYEQYF.